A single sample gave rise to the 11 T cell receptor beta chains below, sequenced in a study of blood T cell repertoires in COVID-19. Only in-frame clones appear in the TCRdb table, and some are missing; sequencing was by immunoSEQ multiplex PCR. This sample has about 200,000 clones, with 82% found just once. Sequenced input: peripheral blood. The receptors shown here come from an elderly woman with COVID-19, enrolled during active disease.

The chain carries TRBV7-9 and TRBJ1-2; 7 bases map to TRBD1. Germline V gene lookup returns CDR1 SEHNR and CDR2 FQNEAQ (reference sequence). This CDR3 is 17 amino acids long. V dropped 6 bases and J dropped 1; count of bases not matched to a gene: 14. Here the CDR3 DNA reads TGTGCCAGCAGTCCTCTAAGGGGACAGACGGATAACTATGGCTACACCTTC. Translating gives CASSPLRGQTDNYGYTF.

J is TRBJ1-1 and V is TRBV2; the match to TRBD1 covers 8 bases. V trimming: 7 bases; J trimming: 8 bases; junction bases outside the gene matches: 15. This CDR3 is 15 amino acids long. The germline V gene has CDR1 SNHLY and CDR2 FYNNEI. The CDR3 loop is CASNPGGSRSMEAFF. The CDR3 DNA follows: TGTGCCAGCAACCCAGGGGGCAGTCGGAGTATGGAAGCTTTCTTT.

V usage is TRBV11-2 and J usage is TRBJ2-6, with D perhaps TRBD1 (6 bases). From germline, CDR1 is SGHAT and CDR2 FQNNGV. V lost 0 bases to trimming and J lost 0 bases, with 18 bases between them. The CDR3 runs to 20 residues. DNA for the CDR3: TGTGCCAGCAGCTTAGATGGTAGGGGGTTTCCCCTCTCTGGGGCCAACGTCCTGACTTTC. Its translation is CASSLDGRGFPLSGANVLTF. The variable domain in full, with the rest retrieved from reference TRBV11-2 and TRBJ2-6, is EAGVAQSPRYKIIEKRQSVAFWCNPISGHATLYWYQQILGQGPKLLIQFQNNGVVDDSQLPKDRFSAERLKGVDSTLKIQPAKLEDSAVYLCASSLDGRGFPLSGANVLTFGAGSRLTVL.

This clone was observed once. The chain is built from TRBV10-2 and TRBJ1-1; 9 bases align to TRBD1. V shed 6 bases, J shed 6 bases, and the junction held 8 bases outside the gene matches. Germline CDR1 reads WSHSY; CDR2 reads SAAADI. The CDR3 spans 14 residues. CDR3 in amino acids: CASRPGQGSSEAFF. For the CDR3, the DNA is TGCGCCAGCAGACCCGGACAGGGGAGCTCTGAAGCTTTCTTT.

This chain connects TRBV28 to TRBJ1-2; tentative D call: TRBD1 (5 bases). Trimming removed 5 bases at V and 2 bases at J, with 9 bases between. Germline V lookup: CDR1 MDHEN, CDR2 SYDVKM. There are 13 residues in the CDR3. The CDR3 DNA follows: TGTGCCAGCAGTCCCAGACAGAACTATGGCTACACCTTC. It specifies CASSPRQNYGYTF.

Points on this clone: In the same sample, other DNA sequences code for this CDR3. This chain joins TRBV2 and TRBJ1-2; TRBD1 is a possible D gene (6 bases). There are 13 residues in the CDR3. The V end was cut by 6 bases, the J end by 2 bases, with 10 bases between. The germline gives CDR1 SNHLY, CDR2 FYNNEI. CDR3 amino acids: CASSPQGNYGYTF. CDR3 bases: TGTGCCAGCAGCCCCCAGGGGAACTATGGCTACACCTTC.

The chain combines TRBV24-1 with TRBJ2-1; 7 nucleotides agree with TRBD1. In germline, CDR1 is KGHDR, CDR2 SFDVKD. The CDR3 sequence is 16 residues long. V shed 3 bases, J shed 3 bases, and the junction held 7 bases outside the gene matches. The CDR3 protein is CATSDNRGPSYNEQFF. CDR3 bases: TGTGCCACCAGTGATAACAGGGGCCCCAGCTACAATGAGCAGTTCTTC.

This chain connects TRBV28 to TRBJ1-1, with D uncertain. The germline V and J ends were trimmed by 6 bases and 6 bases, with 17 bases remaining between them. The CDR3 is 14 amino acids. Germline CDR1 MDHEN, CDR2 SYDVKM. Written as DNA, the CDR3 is TGTGCCAGCAGCAACAGAGCGGGTTTTGCTGAAGCTTTCTTT. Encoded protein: CASSNRAGFAEAFF.

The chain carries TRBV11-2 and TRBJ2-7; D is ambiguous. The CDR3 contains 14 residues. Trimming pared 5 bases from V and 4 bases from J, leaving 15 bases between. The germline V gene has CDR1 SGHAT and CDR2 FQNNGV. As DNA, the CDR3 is TGTGCCAGCAGCGCTTTATTAATCGCGTACGAGCAGTACTTC. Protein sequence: CASSALLIAYEQYF.

The CDR3: CASSFLPGTGREETQYF. Here the CDR3 DNA reads TGTGCCAGCAGTTTCCTGCCCGGGACAGGCAGGGAAGAGACCCAGTACTTC. This chain connects TRBV27 to TRBJ2-5; 8 nucleotides align to TRBD1. CDR3 length: 17 residues. V was clipped by 3 bases and J by 3 bases; unmatched bases: 12. Looked up from germline, CDR1 is MNHEY and CDR2 is SMNVEV (reference sequence).

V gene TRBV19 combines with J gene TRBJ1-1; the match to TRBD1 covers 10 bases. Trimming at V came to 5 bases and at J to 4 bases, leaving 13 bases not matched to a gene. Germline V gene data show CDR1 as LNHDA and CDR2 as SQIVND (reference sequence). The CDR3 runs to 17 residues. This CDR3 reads CASSLDRGSLPGTEAFF. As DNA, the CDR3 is TGTGCCAGTAGTTTGGACAGGGGGAGCCTTCCGGGCACTGAAGCTTTCTTT.